This T cell receptor beta chain is drawn from a study of response to subunit inactivated influenza vaccine. Notes on the study in general: A suggestion made by the authors is that each seasonal influenza vaccination recruits few new T cells.

In the case of this clonotype: The antigen remains unidentified.

Via MiXCR, TCRdb re-called the RT-PCR reads, giving one row per CDR3 protein. There are roughly 780,000 distinct CDR3 sequences in the sample; around 20% occur only once, and about a tenth lies in the top ten. The sample was PBMCs from blood, taken less than 6 days after vaccination. The receptor was isolated from a man aged 45-65 years who received an inactivated influenza vaccine.

CDR3 sequence (DNA): TGCAGCGCCCCGAGGACAGGGACTTCAGATACGCAGTATTTT. This codes for CSAPRTGTSDTQYF. The V and J genes are TRBV29-1 and TRBJ2-3, with 8 positions matching TRBD1. J gave up 4 bases and V 7 bases, and 10 bases lay outside the gene matches. The CDR3 spans 14 residues. Germline CDR1 is SQVTM and CDR2 is ANQGSEA.